This section outlines one T cell receptor (beta chain) sequence together with its context. Its antigen is unidentified. This PCR relied on a set of 60 Vbeta primers and 13 Jbeta primers. Only in-frame clones appear in the TCRdb table, and some are missing; sequencing was by immunoSEQ multiplex PCR. This sample has 150,000 or so clones, with 65% to 85% found just once. The data were taken from a study of cytomegalovirus exposure and HLA in healthy donors. Study-level information: Counted in an early data release were roughly 87 million unique TCRs from HLA-typed donors. Notes on the study in general: Later on, an analysis tied 15,000 to 20,000 TCR beta sequences to HLA alleles at 0.05 false discovery rate. DRB1 had the most TCR associations and HLA-C the fewest, a later analysis found, with rates varying by HLA locus. Some TCR beta chains (164 of them) were listed as cytomegalovirus-associated.

CDR3 length equals 17 residues. Germline values: CDR1 SGDLS, CDR2 YYNGEE. V shed 0 bases, J shed 2 bases, and the junction held 6 bases outside the gene matches. Sequenced material: PBMCs. This clonotype was obtained from a woman aged 40 to 50 in good health and CMV-seropositive. The J gene is TRBJ1-3, the V gene TRBV9, with TRBD1 matching 9 bases. The CDR3 DNA reads as TGTGCCAGCAGCGTAGATCCCGGGACAGGGCCTGGAAACACCATATATTTT. It yields the protein CASSVDPGTGPGNTIYF.